The next 25 T cell receptor beta chains were all read from a single sample in a study of T cell repertoires in cytomegalovirus infection. TCRdb reanalysed the reads using MiXCR and keeps one entry per CDR3 protein. The table shows around 490,000 distinct CDR3 sequences, with more than 25% occurring only once. The sequencing sample was made of PBMCs. These receptors all come from a human donor in good health (CMV status not recorded). Some clones in this sample may be carry-over from other donors' samples.

V and J are TRBV7-3 and TRBJ2-3, with 10 bases that match TRBD1. The CDR3 totals 16 residues. J lost 7 bases, V lost 5 bases, and 12 bases had no gene match. CDR1 is SGHTA, CDR2 FQGTGA, per germline. The CDR3 spells CASSAQPGQGRNTQYF. The CDR3 DNA is TGTGCCAGCAGCGCCCAGCCGGGACAGGGGAGAAATACGCAGTATTTT.

The gene calls are TRBV6-2 or TRBV6-3 and TRBJ1-2; 7 bases map to TRBD1. Trimming removed 5 bases from V and 4 bases from J; junction bases left unmatched: 10. From germline, CDR1 is MNHEY and CDR2 SVGEGT. The CDR3 sequence is 15 residues long. The CDR3 here is CASSKTGLARYGYTF. CDR3 sequence (DNA): TGTGCCAGCAGTAAGACAGGGCTGGCGCGCTATGGCTACACCTTC.

The chain couples TRBV30 to TRBJ1-4; D might be TRBD1 (5 bases). Germline V gene lookup returns CDR1 GTSNPN and CDR2 SVGIG (reference sequence). The V and J ends lost 1 base and 8 bases respectively, with 14 bases between them. The CDR3 totals 14 residues. The DNA of the CDR3 is TGTGCCTGGAGTGCAGGGCAGGGTGGAGAAAAACTGTTTTTT. This translates into CAWSAGQGGEKLFF.

This clonotype has only a few counts. The chain uses TRBV6-1 and TRBJ2-7; D gene unclear. V was clipped by 5 bases and J by 6 bases, with 8 bases between them. Per germline, CDR1 MNHNS and CDR2 SASEGT. The CDR3 runs to 11 residues. The CDR3 reads CASSRPLEQYF. The CDR3 DNA follows: TGTGCCAGCAGTAGACCCCTCGAGCAGTACTTC.

This clonotype was detected ten times or more. V gene TRBV7-2 combines with J gene TRBJ2-5; possibly TRBD2 for D (5 bases). With 5 bases removed from V and 4 bases from J, the gap between germline ends came to 14 bases. Germline CDR1 is SGHTA and CDR2 is FQGNSA. The CDR3 has 14 amino acids. CDR3 residues: CASSPGRGRETQYF. As DNA, the CDR3 is TGTGCCAGCAGCCCCGGCCGGGGTAGAGAGACCCAGTACTTC.

Regarding this clonotype: One base away lies a much larger clone, so this may be a sequencing read error. This chain joins TRBV11-3 and TRBJ2-5, with TRBD2 matching 9 bases. With 5 bases clipped from V and 4 bases from J, the junction kept 8 bases outside the gene matches. Per the germline V gene, CDR1 is SGHNT and CDR2 is YENEEA. This CDR3 is 15 amino acids long. In DNA form, the CDR3 reads TGTGCCAGCAGCCCCCATAGCGGGAGCCGAGAGACCCAGTACTTC. It encodes CASSPHSGSRETQYF.

This clonotype was picked up a small number of times. The chain uses TRBV28 and TRBJ1-5, with 8 bases fitting TRBD1. The length of the CDR3 is 15 residues. Germline CDR1 is MDHEN and CDR2 is SYDVKM. V lost 6 bases to trimming and J lost 0 bases; unmatched junction nucleotides: 4. The CDR3: CASRKQGGSNQPQHF. CDR3 DNA: TGTGCCAGCAGGAAACAGGGGGGTAGCAATCAGCCCCAGCATTTT.

CDR3 sequence reads: CASTSGRSSYNEQFF. DNA of the CDR3: TGTGCCAGTACAAGCGGGAGGAGCTCCTACAATGAGCAGTTCTTC. This chain uses TRBV19 with TRBJ2-1, with 9 bases lining up with TRBD2. V was pared by 7 bases and J by 0 bases, with 4 bases of the junction left unmatched. The CDR3 runs to 15 residues. CDR1 LNHDA and CDR2 SQIVND come from the germline V gene (reference sequence). The whole variable domain, filled in from reference TRBV19 and TRBJ2-1, reads DGGITQSPKYLFRKEGQNVTLSCEQNLNHDAMYWYRQDPGQGLRLIYYSQIVNDFQKGDIAEGYSVSREKKESFPLTVTSAQKNPTAFYLCASTSGRSSYNEQFFGPGTRLTVL.

There are a few counts of this clonotype. The chain links TRBV7-9 to TRBJ1-2; D gene unclear. Per germline, CDR1 SEHNR and CDR2 FQNEAQ (reference sequence). This CDR3 is built from 16 residues. V gave up 4 bases and J gave up 3 bases, with 18 bases separating them. CDR3 sequence reads: CASSYSAGESYYGYTF. CDR3 sequence (DNA): TGTGCCAGCAGCTACTCGGCCGGGGAGTCGTACTATGGCTACACCTTC. Together with reference TRBV7-9 and TRBJ1-2, the CDR3 gives the full variable domain: DTGVSQNPRHKITKRGQNVTFRCDPISEHNRLYWYRQTLGQGPEFLTYFQNEAQLEKSRLLSDRFSAERPKGSFSTLEIQRTEQGDSAMYLCASSYSAGESYYGYTFGSGTRLTVV.

There are many counts of this clonotype. The chain links TRBV7-2 to TRBJ2-7, with TRBD2 as a possible D gene (6 bases). CDR1 is SGHTA, CDR2 FQGNSA, per germline. V lost 3 bases and J lost 7, with 19 bases in between. This CDR3 region has 15 residues. The CDR3 region has the DNA TGTGCCAGCAGCTTGAGGCAAGCGGGTGATAGGGAGCAGTACTTC. Its translation: CASSLRQAGDREQYF.

This clonotype was seen more than once but under ten times. The chain employs TRBV19 and TRBJ1-6; 9 nucleotides align to TRBD1. The V gene end was trimmed by 5 bases and the J gene end by 7 bases; junction bases not matched to a gene: 9. Germline V gene sequence: CDR1 LNHDA, CDR2 SQIVND (reference sequence). The CDR3 has 16 amino acids. The CDR3 is CASSDRGGSWNSPLHF. The DNA of the CDR3 is TGTGCCAGTAGTGACAGGGGGGGATCCTGGAATTCACCCCTCCACTTT.

This clonotype showed up just a few times. The genes are TRBV7-2 and TRBJ2-1, with D perhaps matching TRBD1 (6 bases). The CDR3 totals 15 residues. V lost 1 base and J lost 8, with 15 bases in between. Germline V gene sequence: CDR1 SGHTA, CDR2 FQGNSA. The CDR3 region is CASSLDGVPGDEQFF. For the CDR3, the DNA is TGTGCCAGCAGCTTAGACGGGGTGCCAGGGGATGAGCAGTTCTTC.

In this sample, this clonotype turned up many times. The V and J genes are TRBV7-3 and TRBJ1-2; no clear D. The CDR3 runs to 14 residues. V gave up 8 bases and J gave up 8 bases, with 21 bases separating them. Germline V CDR1 and CDR2: SGHTA, FQGTGA. As DNA, the CDR3 is TGTGCCAGCCGGGAGCTGGATCGCAGAGTAGGCTACACCTTC. Translated: CASRELDRRVGYTF. The whole variable domain, remainder taken from reference TRBV7-3 and TRBJ1-2, is GAGVSQTPSNKVTEKGKYVELRCDPISGHTALYWYRQSLGQGPEFLIYFQGTGAADDSGLPNDRFFAVRPEGSVSTLKIQRTERGDSAVYLCASRELDRRVGYTFGSGTRLTVV.

Ten or more counts support this clonotype. The V and J genes are TRBV19 and TRBJ2-5; no clear D gene. The CDR3 is 14 amino acids. CDR1 and CDR2 (germline): LNHDA, SQIVND (reference sequence). V lost 0 bases to trimming and J lost 3 bases, with 8 bases between them. The CDR3 DNA sequence: TGTGCCAGTAGTATAGACCGAACGAAAGAGACCCAGTACTTC. This gives the protein CASSIDRTKETQYF.

Ten or more counts support this clonotype. V and J are TRBV7-3 and TRBJ1-1; D gene unclear. The CDR3 is 13 residues long. Trimming pared 5 bases from V and 2 bases from J, leaving 9 bases between. CDR1 and CDR2 (germline): SGHTA, FQGTGA. This CDR3 reads CASSAAENTEAFF. CDR3 DNA sequence: TGTGCCAGCAGCGCGGCGGAAAACACTGAAGCTTTCTTT.

CDR3 in amino acids: CASSEYGAGPGYGYTF. The DNA for the CDR3 is TGTGCCAGCAGTGAATATGGGGCAGGGCCAGGATATGGCTACACCTTC. This chain joins TRBV2 and TRBJ1-2; D perhaps matches TRBD1 (5 bases). This CDR3 contains 16 residues. The ends were cut back, 2 bases at V and 5 bases at J, with 18 bases in the middle. Germline values: CDR1 SNHLY, CDR2 FYNNEI.

The chain recombines TRBV19 with TRBJ2-3; D may be TRBD2 (7 bases). The CDR3 consists of 15 residues. The V end lost 6 bases, the J end lost 0 bases, and 13 bases lay between the germline ends. CDR1 and CDR2 from the germline V gene are LNHDA and SQIVND (reference sequence). CDR3 sequence: CASSGGGISTDTQYF. CDR3 sequence (DNA): TGTGCCAGTAGCGGCGGGGGCATAAGCACAGATACGCAGTATTTT.

This clonotype came up many times. V gene TRBV12-3 or TRBV12-4 combines with J gene TRBJ2-1; D not resolved. The CDR3 is made up of 13 amino acids. V was trimmed by 1 base and J by 8 bases, leaving 9 bases between them. CDR3 coding DNA: TGTGCCAGCAGTTTAGTAGAAGGCCATGAGCAGTTCTTC. This gives the protein CASSLVEGHEQFF.

This clonotype was seen a handful of times. V is TRBV7-6 and J is TRBJ2-1, with D uncertain. With 5 bases removed from V and 0 bases from J, the gap between germline ends came to 8 bases. The germline V gene has CDR1 SGHVS and CDR2 FNYEAQ. The CDR3 loop spans 14 amino acids. The CDR3 DNA reads as TGTGCCAGCAGCACTGCTGGCTCCTACAATGAGCAGTTCTTC. Its translation: CASSTAGSYNEQFF.

The chain is built from TRBV7-2 and TRBJ2-5; 10 bases match TRBD2. This CDR3 contains 14 residues. V lost 5 bases, J lost 5 bases, and 5 bases stayed unmatched. Looked up from germline, CDR1 is SGHTA and CDR2 is FQGNSA. The chain's CDR3 is CASSAGLAVETQYF. The CDR3 nucleotides read TGTGCCAGCAGCGCCGGACTAGCGGTGGAGACCCAGTACTTC.

This chain links TRBV28 with TRBJ1-3; 10 bases match TRBD1. The CDR3 is made up of 16 amino acids. The V gene's germline CDR1 is MDHEN and CDR2 SYDVKM. The J segment lost 3 bases and the V segment lost 6 bases, leaving 8 bases of the junction unmatched. The CDR3 spells CASSSTGTGVGNTIYF. CDR3 DNA sequence: TGTGCCAGCAGCTCAACCGGGACAGGGGTTGGAAACACCATATATTTT.

In its sample, this clonotype was seen many times. The chain combines TRBV7-8 with TRBJ1-4, with D possibly matching TRBD1 (5 bases). This CDR3 has 16 amino acids. Trimming left V 3 bases short and J 3 bases short, with 14 bases between. CDR1 SGHVS and CDR2 FQNEAQ come from the germline V gene. This CDR3 is CASSFVIRDANEKLFF. CDR3 coding DNA: TGTGCCAGCAGCTTTGTGATCAGGGATGCTAATGAAAAACTGTTTTTT.

The J gene is TRBJ2-3, the V gene TRBV7-2, with 9 bases identical to TRBD2. Losses at the gene ends were 5 bases for V and 0 bases for J; bases not matched to a gene: 6. From germline, CDR1 is SGHTA and CDR2 FQGNSA. This CDR3 has 16 amino acids. CDR3 nucleotides: TGTGCCAGCAGCCTTAGCGGGAGCGGTAGCACAGATACGCAGTATTTT. Translating gives CASSLSGSGSTDTQYF.

This clonotype was recorded many times. The junction differs from germline at one of its ends, possibly a read error. The V call is TRBV7-7, the J call TRBJ2-2, with 9 bases lining up with TRBD2. This CDR3 has 15 residues. Germline CDR1 is SSHAT and CDR2 is FNYEAQ (reference sequence). CDR3: CASSPSGANTGELFF. The DNA of the CDR3 is TGTGCTAGCAGCCCTAGCGGGGCGAACACCGGGGAGCTGTTTTTT.

The chain employs TRBV11-3 and TRBJ1-1; TRBD1 matches at 9 bases. CDR1 is SGHNT and CDR2 is YENEEA in the germline V gene. There are 15 residues in the CDR3. V trimming: 0 bases; J trimming: 4 bases; junction bases outside the gene matches: 3. The CDR3 region is CASSLEDRGGTEAFF. CDR3 in DNA: TGTGCCAGCAGCTTAGAGGACAGGGGCGGCACTGAAGCTTTCTTT.